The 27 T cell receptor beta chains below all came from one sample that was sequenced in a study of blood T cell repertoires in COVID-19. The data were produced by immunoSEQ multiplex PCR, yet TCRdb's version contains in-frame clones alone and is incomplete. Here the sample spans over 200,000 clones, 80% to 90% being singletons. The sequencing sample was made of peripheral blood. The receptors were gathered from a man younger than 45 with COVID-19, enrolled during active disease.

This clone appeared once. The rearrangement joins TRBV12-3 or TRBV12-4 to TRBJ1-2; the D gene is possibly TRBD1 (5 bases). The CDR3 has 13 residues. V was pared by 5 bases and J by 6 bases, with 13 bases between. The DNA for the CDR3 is TGTGCCAGCAGTCCCTGGGGGGGGGATGGCTACACCTTC. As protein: CASSPWGGDGYTF.

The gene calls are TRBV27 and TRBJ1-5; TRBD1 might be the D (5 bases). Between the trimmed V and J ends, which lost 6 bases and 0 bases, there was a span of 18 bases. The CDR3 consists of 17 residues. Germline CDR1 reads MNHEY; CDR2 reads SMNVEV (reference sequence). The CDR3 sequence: CASREGQSDYSNQPQHF. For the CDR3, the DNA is TGTGCCAGCAGGGAAGGACAATCGGATTATAGCAATCAGCCCCAGCATTTT.

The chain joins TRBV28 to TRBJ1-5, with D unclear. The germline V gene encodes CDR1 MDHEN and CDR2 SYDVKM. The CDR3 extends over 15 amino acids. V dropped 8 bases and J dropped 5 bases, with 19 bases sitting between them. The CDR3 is CASGRSRTTHQPQHF. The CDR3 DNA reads TGTGCCAGCGGACGAAGTCGGACTACCCATCAGCCCCAGCATTTT.

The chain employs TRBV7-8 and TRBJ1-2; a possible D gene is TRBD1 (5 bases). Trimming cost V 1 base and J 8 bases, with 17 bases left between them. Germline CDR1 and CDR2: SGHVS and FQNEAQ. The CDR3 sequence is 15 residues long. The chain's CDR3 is CASSLDYSGSDGYTF. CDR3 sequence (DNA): TGTGCCAGCAGCTTAGATTATTCAGGGTCCGACGGCTACACCTTC.

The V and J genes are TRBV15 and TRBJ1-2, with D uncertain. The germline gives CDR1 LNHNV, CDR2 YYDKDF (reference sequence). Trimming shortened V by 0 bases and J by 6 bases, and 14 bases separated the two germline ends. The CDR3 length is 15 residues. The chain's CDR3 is CATSRDLGQAHGYTF. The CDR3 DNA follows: TGTGCCACCAGCAGAGATCTCGGCCAGGCCCATGGCTACACCTTC.

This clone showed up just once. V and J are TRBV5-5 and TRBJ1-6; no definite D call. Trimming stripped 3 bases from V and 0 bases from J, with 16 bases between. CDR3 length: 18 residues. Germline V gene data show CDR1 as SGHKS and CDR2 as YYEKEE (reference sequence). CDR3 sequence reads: CASSSGLTPSSYNSPLHF. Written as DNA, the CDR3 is TGTGCCAGCAGCTCCGGACTGACCCCGAGCTCCTATAATTCACCCCTCCACTTT. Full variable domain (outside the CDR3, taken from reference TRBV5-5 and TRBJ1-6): DAGVTQSPTHLIKTRGQQVTLRCSPISGHKSVSWYQQVLGQGPQFIFQYYEKEERGRGNFPDRFSARQFPNYSSELNVNALLLGDSALYLCASSSGLTPSSYNSPLHFGNGTRLTVT.

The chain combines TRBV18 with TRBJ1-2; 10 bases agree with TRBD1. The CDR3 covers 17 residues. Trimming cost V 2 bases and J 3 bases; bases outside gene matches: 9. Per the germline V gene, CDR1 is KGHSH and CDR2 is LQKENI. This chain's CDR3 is CASSPSGTGEAYYGYTF. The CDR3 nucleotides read TGTGCCAGCTCACCATCCGGGACAGGGGAGGCGTACTATGGCTACACCTTC. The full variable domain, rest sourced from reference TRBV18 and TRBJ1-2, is NAGVMQNPRHLVRRRGQEARLRCSPMKGHSHVYWYRQLPEEGLKFMVYLQKENIIDESGMPKERFSAEFPKEGPSILRIQQVVRGDSAAYFCASSPSGTGEAYYGYTFGSGTRLTVV.

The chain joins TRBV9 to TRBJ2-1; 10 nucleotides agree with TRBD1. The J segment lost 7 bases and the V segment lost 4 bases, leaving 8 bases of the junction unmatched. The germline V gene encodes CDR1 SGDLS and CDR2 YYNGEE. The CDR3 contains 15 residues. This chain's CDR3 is CASSRTGQGRNEQFF. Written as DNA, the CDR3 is TGTGCCAGCAGCCGTACGGGACAGGGGAGGAATGAGCAGTTCTTC.

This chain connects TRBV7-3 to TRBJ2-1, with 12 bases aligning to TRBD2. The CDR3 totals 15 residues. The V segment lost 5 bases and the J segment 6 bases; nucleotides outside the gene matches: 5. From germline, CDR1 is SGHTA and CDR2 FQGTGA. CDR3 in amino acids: CASSATSGSLNEQFF. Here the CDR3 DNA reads TGTGCCAGCAGCGCGACTAGCGGGAGCCTCAATGAGCAGTTCTTC. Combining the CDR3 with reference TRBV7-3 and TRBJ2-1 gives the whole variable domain GAGVSQTPSNKVTEKGKYVELRCDPISGHTALYWYRQSLGQGPEFLIYFQGTGAADDSGLPNDRFFAVRPEGSVSTLKIQRTERGDSAVYLCASSATSGSLNEQFFGPGTRLTVL.

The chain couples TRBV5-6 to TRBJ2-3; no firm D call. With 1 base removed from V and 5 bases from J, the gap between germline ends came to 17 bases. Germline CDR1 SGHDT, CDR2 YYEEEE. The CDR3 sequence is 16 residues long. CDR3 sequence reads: CASSLKFGQLRDTQYF. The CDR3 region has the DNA TGTGCCAGCAGCTTGAAGTTTGGGCAGTTGCGAGATACGCAGTATTTT.

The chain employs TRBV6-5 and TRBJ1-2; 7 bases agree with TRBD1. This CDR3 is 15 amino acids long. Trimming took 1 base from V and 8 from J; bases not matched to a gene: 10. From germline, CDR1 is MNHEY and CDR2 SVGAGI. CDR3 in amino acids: CASSYLDRANGGYTF. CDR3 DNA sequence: TGTGCCAGCAGTTACTTAGACAGGGCGAATGGCGGCTACACCTTC.

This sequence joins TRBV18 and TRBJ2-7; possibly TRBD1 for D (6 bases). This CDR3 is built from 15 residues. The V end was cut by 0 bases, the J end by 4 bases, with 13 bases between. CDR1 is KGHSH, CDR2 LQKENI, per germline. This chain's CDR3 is CASSPPLDRLYEQYF. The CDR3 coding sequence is TGTGCCAGCTCACCACCGCTGGACAGACTTTACGAGCAGTACTTC.

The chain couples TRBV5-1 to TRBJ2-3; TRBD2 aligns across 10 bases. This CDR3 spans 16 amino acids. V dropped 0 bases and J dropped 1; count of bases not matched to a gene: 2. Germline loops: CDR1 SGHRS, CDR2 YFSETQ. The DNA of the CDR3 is TGCGCCAGCAGCTTGGGCACTAGCGGGGGCACAGATACGCAGTATTTT. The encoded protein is CASSLGTSGGTDTQYF.

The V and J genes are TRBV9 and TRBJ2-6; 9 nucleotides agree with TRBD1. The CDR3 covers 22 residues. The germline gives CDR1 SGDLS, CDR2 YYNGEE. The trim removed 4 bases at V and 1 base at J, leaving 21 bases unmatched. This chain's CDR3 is CASSPSIEVRGQGKSGANVLTF. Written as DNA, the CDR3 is TGTGCCAGCAGCCCAAGCATCGAAGTCAGAGGACAGGGGAAATCTGGGGCCAACGTCCTGACTTTC.

CDR3 residues: CASSLDRELGHGYTF. The CDR3 DNA is TGTGCCAGCAGCTTAGATAGGGAGCTGGGTCATGGCTACACCTTC. The chain joins TRBV11-2 to TRBJ1-2; D call uncertain. Trimming removed 0 bases at V and 6 bases at J, with 14 bases between. CDR1 and CDR2 (germline): SGHAT, FQNNGV. This CDR3 comprises 15 residues.

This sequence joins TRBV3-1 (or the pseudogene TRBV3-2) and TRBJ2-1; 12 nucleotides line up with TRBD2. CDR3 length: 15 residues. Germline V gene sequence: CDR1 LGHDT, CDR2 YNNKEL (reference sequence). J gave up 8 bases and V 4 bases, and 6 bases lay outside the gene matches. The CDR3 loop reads CASSPTSGRRYEQFF. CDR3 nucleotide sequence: TGTGCCAGCAGCCCGACTAGCGGGAGAAGGTATGAGCAGTTCTTC.

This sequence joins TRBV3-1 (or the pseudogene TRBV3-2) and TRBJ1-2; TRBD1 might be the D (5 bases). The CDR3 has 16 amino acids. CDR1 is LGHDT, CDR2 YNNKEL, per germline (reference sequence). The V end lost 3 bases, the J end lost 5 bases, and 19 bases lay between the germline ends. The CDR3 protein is CASSHPRQRLIYGYTF. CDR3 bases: TGTGCCAGCAGCCACCCCCGACAGCGTCTTATTTATGGCTACACCTTC.

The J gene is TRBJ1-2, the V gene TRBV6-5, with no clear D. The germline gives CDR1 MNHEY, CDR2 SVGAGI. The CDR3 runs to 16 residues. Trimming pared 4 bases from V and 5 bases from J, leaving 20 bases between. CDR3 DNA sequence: TGTGCCAGCAGTTTCCTAAGACAAGCGGGCGAATATGGCTACACCTTC. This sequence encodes CASSFLRQAGEYGYTF.

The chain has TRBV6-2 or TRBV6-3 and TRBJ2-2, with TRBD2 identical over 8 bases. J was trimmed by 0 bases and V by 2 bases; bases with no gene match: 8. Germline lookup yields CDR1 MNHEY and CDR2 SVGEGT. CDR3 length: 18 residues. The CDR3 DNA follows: TGTGCCAGCAGTTACGTTGATTTCGGGGGGGCGAACACCGGGGAGCTGTTTTTT. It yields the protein CASSYVDFGGANTGELFF.

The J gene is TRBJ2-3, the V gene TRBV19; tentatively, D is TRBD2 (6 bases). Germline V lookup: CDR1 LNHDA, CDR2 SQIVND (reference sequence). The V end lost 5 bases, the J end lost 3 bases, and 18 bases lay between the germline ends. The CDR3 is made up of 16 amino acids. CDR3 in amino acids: CASSLTGGGGTDTQYF. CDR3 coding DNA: TGTGCCAGTAGTCTTACCGGGGGAGGCGGAACAGATACGCAGTATTTT.

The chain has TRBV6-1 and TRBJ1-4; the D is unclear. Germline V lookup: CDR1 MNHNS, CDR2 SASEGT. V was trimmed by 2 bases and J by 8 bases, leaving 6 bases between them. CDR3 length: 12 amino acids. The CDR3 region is CASSELREKLFF. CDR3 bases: TGTGCCAGCAGTGAACTAAGAGAAAAACTGTTTTTT.

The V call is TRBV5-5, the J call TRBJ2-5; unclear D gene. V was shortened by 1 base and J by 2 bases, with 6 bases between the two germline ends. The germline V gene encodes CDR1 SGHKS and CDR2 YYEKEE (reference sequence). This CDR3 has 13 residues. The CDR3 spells CASSLLQQETQYF. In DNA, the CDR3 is TGTGCCAGCAGCTTGTTACAGCAAGAGACCCAGTACTTC.

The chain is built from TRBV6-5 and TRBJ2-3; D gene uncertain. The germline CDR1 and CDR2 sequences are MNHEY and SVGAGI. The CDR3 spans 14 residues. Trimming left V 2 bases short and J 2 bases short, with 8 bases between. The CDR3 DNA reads TGTGCCAGCAGTTACGGGCTGATCACAGATACGCAGTATTTT. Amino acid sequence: CASSYGLITDTQYF.

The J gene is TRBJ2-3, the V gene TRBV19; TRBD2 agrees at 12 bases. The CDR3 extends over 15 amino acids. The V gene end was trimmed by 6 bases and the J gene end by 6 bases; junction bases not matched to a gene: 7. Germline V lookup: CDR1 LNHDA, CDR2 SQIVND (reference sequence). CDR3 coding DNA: TGTGCCAGTAGAGCTAGCGGGAGGGCCGGTGATACGCAGTATTTT. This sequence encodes CASRASGRAGDTQYF.

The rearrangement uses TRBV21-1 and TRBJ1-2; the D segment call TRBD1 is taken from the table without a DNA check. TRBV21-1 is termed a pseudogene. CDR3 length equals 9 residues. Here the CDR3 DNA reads TGTTATTACAGGGTTCTGCACACCTTC. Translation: CYYRVLHTF.

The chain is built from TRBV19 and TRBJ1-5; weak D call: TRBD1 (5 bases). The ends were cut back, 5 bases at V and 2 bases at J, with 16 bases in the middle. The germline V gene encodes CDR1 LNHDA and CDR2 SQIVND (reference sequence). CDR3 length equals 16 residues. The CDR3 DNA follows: TGTGCCAGTAGTGCCCAATGGGGGGGAGGCAATCAGCCCCAGCATTTT. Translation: CASSAQWGGGNQPQHF. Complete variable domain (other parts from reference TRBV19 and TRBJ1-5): DGGITQSPKYLFRKEGQNVTLSCEQNLNHDAMYWYRQDPGQGLRLIYYSQIVNDFQKGDIAEGYSVSREKKESFPLTVTSAQKNPTAFYLCASSAQWGGGNQPQHFGDGTRLSIL.

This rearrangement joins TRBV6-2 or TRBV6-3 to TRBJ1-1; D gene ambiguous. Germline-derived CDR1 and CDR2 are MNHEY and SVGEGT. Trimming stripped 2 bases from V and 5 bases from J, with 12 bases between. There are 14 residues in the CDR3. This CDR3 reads CASSYRVGRTEAFF. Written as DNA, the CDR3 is TGTGCCAGCAGTTACCGGGTGGGGAGGACTGAAGCTTTCTTT.